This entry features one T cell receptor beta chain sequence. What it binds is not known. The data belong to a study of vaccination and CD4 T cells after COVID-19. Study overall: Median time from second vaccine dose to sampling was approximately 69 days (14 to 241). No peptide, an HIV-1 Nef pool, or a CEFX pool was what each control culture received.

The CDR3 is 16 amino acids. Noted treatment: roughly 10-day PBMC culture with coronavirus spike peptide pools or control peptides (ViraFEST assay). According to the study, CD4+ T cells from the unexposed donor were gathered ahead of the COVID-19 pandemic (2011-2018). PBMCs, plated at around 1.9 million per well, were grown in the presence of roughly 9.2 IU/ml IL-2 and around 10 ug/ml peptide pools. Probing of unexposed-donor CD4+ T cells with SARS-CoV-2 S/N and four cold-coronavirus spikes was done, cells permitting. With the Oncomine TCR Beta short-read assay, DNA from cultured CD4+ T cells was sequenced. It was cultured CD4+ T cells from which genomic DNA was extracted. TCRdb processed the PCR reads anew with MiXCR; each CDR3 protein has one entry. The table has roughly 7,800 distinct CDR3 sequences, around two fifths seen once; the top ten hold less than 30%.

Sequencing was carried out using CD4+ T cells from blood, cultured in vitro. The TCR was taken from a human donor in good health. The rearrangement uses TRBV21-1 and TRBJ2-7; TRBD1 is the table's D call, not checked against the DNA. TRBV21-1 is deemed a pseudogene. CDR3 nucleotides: TGTGCCAGCAGCAAAGCCCTTCGGACAGGGAACTACGAGCAGTACTTC. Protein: CASSKALRTGNYEQYF.